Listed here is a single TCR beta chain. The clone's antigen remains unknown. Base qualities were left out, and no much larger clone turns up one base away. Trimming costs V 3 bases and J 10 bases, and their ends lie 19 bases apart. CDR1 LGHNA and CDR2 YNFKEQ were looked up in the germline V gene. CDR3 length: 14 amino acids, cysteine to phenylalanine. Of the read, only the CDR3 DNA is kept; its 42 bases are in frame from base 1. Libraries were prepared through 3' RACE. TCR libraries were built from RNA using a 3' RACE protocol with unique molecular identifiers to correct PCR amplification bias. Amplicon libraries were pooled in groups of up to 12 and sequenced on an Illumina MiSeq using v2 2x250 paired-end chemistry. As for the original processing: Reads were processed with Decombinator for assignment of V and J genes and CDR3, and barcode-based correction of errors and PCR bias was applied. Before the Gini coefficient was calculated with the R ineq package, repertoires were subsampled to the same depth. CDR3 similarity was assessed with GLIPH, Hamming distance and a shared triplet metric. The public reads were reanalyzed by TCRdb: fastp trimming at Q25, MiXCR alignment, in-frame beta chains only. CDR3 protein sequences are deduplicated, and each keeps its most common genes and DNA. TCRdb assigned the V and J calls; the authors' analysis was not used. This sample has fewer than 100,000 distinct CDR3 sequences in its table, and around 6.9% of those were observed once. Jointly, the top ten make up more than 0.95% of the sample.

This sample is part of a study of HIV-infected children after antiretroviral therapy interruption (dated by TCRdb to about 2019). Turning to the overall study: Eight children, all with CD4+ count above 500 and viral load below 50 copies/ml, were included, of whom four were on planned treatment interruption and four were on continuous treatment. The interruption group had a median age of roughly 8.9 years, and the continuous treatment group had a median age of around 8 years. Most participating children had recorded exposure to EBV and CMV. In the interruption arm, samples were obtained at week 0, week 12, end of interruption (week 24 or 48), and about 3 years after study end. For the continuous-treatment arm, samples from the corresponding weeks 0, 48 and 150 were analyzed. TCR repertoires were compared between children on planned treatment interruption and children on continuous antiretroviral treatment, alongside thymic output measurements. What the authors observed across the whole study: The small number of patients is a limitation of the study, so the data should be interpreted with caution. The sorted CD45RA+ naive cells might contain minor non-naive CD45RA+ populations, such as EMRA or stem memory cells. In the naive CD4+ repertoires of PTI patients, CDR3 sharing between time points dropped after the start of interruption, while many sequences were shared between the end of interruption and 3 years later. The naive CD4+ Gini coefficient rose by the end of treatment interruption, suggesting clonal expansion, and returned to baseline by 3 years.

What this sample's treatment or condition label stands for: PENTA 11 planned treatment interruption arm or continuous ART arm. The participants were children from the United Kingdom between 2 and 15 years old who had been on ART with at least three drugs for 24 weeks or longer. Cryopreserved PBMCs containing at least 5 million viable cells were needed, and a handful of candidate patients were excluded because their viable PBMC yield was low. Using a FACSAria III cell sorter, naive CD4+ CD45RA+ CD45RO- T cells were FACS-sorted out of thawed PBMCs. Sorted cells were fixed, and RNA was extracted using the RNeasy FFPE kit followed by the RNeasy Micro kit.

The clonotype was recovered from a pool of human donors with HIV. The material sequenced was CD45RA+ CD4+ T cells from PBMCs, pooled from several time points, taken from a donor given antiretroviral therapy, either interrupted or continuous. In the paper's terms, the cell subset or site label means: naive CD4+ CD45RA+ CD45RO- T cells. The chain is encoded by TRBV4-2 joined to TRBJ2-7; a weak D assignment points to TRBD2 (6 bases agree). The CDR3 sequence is CASSHGTGGLEQYF. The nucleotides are TGTGCCAGCAGCCACGGGACTGGGGGTCTGGAACAGTACTTC.